This TCR beta chain originates from a study of Tregs in tolerant kidney transplant recipients. Overall study context: CD4+CD25+CD127- cells came from approximately 3-day belatacept mixed lymphocyte reactions, some with approximately 5-day graft donor restimulation. Antibodies separated recipient from donor cells.

As for this clone: What it binds is not known.

General study results and limits: Biological reproducibility was not directly addressed in this study. Tregs expanded with activated donor B cells seemed most donor-specific.

Clones were read by immunoSEQ multiplex PCR, and TCRdb kept only the in-frame ones, dropping some. The data show 2,400 or so clones, roughly 43% seen once. The sample consisted of Tregs from blood cultured with allogeneic cells. The sequence was collected from a human donor in good health.

Here the CDR3 DNA reads TGTGCCAGCAGTGTTGTAAAGCTAGTCGACACTGAAGCTTTCTTT. It encodes CASSVVKLVDTEAFF. The chain couples TRBV6-1 to TRBJ1-1; no clear D gene. V gave up 4 bases and J gave up 3 bases, with 15 bases separating them. The CDR3 contains 15 residues. Per germline, CDR1 MNHNS and CDR2 SASEGT.